Included here is one TCR beta chain sequence, with context. Antigen: not known. The entry originates in a study of CD4+ T cells in melanoma. Study-wide results and caveats: CD8+ T cell, macrophage and B cell function reportedly correlated with neoantigen-specific CD4+ T cells. Diverse differentiation states were reported for melanoma neoantigen-specific CD4+ T cells.

Germline V CDR1 and CDR2: SGHRS, YFSETQ. The CDR3 contains 14 residues. Trimming left V 2 bases short and J 1 base short, with 9 bases between. Produced via immunoSEQ multiplex PCR; TCRdb's table is partial and in-frame only. Altogether 15,000 or so clones are present, roughly 69% being singletons, with the ten largest covering roughly a sixth. Specimen: cells from a culture (not recorded whether cultured in vitro). This clonotype was sampled from a human donor with melanoma. The V call is TRBV5-1, the J call TRBJ1-1, with D maybe TRBD1 (5 bases). CDR3 protein: CASSLQAQNTEAFF. The CDR3 DNA reads as TGCGCCAGCAGCTTACAGGCCCAGAACACTGAAGCTTTCTTT.